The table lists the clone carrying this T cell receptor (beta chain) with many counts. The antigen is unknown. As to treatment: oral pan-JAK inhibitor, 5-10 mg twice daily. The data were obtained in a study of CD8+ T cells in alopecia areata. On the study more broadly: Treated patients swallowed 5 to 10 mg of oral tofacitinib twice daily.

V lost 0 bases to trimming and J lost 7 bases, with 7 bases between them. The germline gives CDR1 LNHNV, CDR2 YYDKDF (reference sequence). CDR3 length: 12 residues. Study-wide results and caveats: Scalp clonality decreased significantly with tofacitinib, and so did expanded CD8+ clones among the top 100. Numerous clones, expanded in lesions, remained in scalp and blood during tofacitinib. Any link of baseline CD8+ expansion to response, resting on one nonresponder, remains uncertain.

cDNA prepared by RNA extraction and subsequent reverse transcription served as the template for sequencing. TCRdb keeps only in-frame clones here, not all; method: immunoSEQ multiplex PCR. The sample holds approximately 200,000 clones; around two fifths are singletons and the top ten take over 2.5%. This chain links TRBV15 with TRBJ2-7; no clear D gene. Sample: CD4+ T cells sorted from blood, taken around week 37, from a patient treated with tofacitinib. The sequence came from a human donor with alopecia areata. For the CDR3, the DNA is TGTGCCACCAGCAGAGATTTCGGTGAGCAGTACTTC. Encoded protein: CATSRDFGEQYF. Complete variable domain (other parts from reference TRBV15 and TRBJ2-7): DAMVIQNPRYQVTQFGKPVTLSCSQTLNHNVMYWYQQKSSQAPKLLFHYYDKDFNNEADTPDNFQSRRPNTSFCFLDIRSPGLGDTAMYLCATSRDFGEQYFGPGTRLTVT.